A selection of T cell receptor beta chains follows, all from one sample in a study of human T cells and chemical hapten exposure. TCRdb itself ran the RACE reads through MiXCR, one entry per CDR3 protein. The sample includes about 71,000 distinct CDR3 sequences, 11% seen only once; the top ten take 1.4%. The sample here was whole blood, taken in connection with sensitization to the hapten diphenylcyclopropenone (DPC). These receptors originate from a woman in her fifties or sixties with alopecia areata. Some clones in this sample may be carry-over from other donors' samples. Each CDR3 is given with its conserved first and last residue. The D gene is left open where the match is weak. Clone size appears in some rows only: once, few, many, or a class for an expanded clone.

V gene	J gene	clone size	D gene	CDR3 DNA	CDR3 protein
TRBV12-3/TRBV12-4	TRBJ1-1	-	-	TGTGCCAGCAGTTTAGCCCCTTTGAACACTGAAGCTTTCTTT	CASSLAPLNTEAFF
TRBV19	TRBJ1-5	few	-	TGTGCCAGTATCCCCATTAGGGGGACATTCGACCAGCCCCAGCATTTT	CASIPIRGTFDQPQHF
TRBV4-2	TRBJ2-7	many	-	TGTGCCAGCAGGGTCGAAGAAGGGACCTATTCCTACGAGCAGTACTTC	CASRVEEGTYSYEQYF
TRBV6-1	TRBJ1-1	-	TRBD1	TGTGCCAGCAGGTTGACAGGGCCAACTGAAGCTTTCTTT	CASRLTGPTEAFF
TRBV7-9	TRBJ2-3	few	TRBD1	TGTGCCAGCCCGACAGGGTCTGGCACAGATACGCAGTATTTT	CASPTGSGTDTQYF
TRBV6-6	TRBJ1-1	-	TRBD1	TGTGCCATCCAACCGAACAGGGGTGGCACTGAAGCTTTCTTT	CAIQPNRGGTEAFF
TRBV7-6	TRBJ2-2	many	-	TGTGCCAGCAGCAAGACTATCGCGAACACCGGGGAGCTGTTTTTT	CASSKTIANTGELFF
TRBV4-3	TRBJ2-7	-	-	TGCGCCAGCAGCCAAGAACCGGGGGTCCGGGAGCAGTACTTC	CASSQEPGVREQYF
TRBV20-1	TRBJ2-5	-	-	TGCAGTGCTAGCCTGGACGGAAGAGAAACCCAGTACTTC	CSASLDGRETQYF
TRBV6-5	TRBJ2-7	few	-	TGTGCCAGCAGTTACTATCAATTCTACGAGCAGTACTTC	CASSYYQFYEQYF
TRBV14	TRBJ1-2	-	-	TGTGCCAGCAGCCCAGGGAGAAACTATGGCTACACCTTC	CASSPGRNYGYTF
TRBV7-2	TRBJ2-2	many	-	-	CASSLFLLPQSNTGELFF
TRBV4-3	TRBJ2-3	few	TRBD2	TGCGCCAGCAGCCAAGAGGCTAGCGGACTAAGCACAGATACGCAGTATTTT	CASSQEASGLSTDTQYF
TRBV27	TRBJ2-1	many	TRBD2	TGTGCCAGCAGTTTGTCCAGCGGGGGGATCAATGAGCAGTTCTTC	CASSLSSGGINEQFF
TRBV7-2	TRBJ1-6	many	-	TGTGCCAGCAGCTTAAGCTGGGGGACCTATAATTCACCCCTCCACTTT	CASSLSWGTYNSPLHF
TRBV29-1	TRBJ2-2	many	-	TGCAGCGTTGCCAGGGCCGCGAACACCGGGGAGCTGTTTTTT	CSVARAANTGELFF